This T cell receptor beta chain appears in the sequencing data of a study of neurological immune-mediated disorders. Study conclusions and caveats: HTLV-1-associated myelopathy had the most TCR clonal expansion, while multiple sclerosis had the least, a level that fell below healthy controls. CDR3 amino acid sequences found in expanded clones were never shared across subjects, suggesting private repertoires in all groups.

Many counts were recorded for this clonotype. Its matching antigen is unknown. The time point here: longitudinal time-point 2. From 2 million PBMCs stored at -80 C, the unsorted libraries were generated. The CDR3 length is 14 residues. V trimming: 7 bases; J trimming: 5 bases; junction bases outside the gene matches: 10. Germline assignment: CDR1 MRHNA and CDR2 SNTAGT. 5'RACE employing 10-nucleotide random UMIs yielded the cDNA. A single record per CDR3 protein comes from TCRdb applying MiXCR to the 5' RACE reads. The table shows 70,000 to 95,000 distinct CDR3 sequences, with approximately 13% occurring only once.

The receptor comes from a female donor with HTLV-1-associated myelopathy (HAM/TSP). Sequencing was performed on PBMCs. This chain connects TRBV6-4 to TRBJ1-1; 7 positions match TRBD1. CDR3 residues: CASKIDREGTEAFF. CDR3 DNA: TGTGCCAGCAAGATAGACAGGGAAGGGACTGAAGCTTTCTTT.